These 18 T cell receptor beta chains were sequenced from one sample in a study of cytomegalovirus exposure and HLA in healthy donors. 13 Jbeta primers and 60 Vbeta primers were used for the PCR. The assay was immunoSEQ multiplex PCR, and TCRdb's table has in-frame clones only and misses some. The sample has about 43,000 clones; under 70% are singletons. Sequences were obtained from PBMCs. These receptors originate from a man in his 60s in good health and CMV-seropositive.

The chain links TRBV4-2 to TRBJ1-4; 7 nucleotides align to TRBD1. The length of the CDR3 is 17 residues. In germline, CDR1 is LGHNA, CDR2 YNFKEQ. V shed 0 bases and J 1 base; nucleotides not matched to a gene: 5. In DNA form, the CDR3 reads TGTGCCAGCAGCCAAGATACGACAGGGCTAACTAATGAAAAACTGTTTTTT. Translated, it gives CASSQDTTGLTNEKLFF.

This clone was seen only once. CDR3 sequence reads: CASNRGQGGEQYF. CDR3 DNA sequence: TGTGCCAGTAACAGGGGACAGGGTGGCGAGCAGTACTTC. The chain joins TRBV19 to TRBJ2-7; 9 positions match TRBD1. V gave up 7 bases and J gave up 6 bases; unmatched junction bases: 7. The CDR3 is 13 amino acids. Germline CDR1 reads LNHDA; CDR2 reads SQIVND (reference sequence). Based on the CDR3 plus reference TRBV19 and TRBJ2-7, the full variable domain is DGGITQSPKYLFRKEGQNVTLSCEQNLNHDAMYWYRQDPGQGLRLIYYSQIVNDFQKGDIAEGYSVSREKKESFPLTVTSAQKNPTAFYLCASNRGQGGEQYFGPGTRLTVT.

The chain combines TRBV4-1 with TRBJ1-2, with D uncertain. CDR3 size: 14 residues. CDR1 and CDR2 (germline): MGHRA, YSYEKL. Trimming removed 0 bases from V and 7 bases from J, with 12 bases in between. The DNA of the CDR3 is TGCGCCAGCAGCCAAGACCGAGCTAAACCTGGCTACACCTTC. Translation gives CASSQDRAKPGYTF.

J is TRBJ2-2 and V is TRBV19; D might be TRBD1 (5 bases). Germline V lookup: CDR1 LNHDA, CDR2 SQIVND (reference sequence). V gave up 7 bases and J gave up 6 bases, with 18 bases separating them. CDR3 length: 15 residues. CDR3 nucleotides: TGTGCCAGTACCCCGCGGACAAGTAAGCCCGGGGAGCTGTTTTTT. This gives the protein CASTPRTSKPGELFF.

As DNA, the CDR3 is TGCGCCAGCAGCCAACACGTACTAGCGGGAGTAGTGGACACCGGGGAGCTGTTTTTT. This sequence encodes CASSQHVLAGVVDTGELFF. The J gene is TRBJ2-2, the V gene TRBV4-3, with TRBD2 identical over 11 bases. The V gene end was trimmed by 2 bases and the J gene end by 3 bases; junction bases not matched to a gene: 11. This CDR3 region has 19 residues. CDR1 and CDR2 from the germline V gene are LGHNA and YSLEER.

CDR3 DNA sequence: TGCGCCAGCAGCCAAGTCACAGGGAGCGCTGAAGCTTTCTTT. The encoded protein is CASSQVTGSAEAFF. The chain carries TRBV4-1 and TRBJ1-1; D is possibly TRBD1 (6 bases). The CDR3 runs to 14 residues. The germline V gene has CDR1 MGHRA and CDR2 YSYEKL. V was shortened by 1 base and J by 6 bases, with 12 bases between the two germline ends.

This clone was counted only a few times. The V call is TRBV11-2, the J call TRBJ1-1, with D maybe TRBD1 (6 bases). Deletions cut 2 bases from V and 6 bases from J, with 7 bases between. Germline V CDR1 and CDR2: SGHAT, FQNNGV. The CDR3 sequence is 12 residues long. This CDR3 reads CASSLWGPEAFF. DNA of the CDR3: TGTGCCAGCAGCTTATGGGGGCCTGAAGCTTTCTTT.

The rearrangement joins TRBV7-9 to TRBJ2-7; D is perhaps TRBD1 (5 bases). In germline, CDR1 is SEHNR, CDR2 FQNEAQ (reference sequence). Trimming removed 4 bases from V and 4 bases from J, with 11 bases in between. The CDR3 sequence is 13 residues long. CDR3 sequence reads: CASSSDNSYEQYF. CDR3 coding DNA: TGTGCCAGCAGCTCGGACAATTCTTACGAGCAGTACTTC.

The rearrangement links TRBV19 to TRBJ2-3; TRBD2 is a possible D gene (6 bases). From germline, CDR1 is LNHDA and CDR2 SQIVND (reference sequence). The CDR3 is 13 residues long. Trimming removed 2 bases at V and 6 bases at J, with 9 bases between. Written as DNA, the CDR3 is TGTGCCAGTAGTATACTTGGGGGGGATACGCAGTATTTT. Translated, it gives CASSILGGDTQYF.

For the CDR3, the DNA is TGTGCCTGGAGGACAACAGGGGGTTCGCGAGAGCAGTACTTC. Amino acid sequence: CAWRTTGGSREQYF. The chain combines TRBV30 with TRBJ2-7; 8 nucleotides match TRBD1. V shed 3 bases and J 7 bases; nucleotides not matched to a gene: 11. The CDR3 has 14 residues. Germline V gene sequence: CDR1 GTSNPN, CDR2 SVGIG (reference sequence).

The CDR3 spells CSVESLAYEQYF. The CDR3 DNA follows: TGCAGCGTTGAATCGCTAGCCTACGAGCAGTACTTC. The rearrangement uses TRBV29-1 and TRBJ2-7; D ambiguous. Trimming left V 2 bases short and J 2 bases short, with 7 bases between. Germline loops: CDR1 SQVTM, CDR2 ANQGSEA. CDR3 length equals 12 residues.

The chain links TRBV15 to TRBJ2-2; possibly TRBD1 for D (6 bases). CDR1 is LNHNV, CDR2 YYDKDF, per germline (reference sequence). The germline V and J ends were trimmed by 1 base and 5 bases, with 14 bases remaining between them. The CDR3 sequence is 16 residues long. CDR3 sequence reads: CATSRVRAGETGELFF. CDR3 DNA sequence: TGTGCCACCAGCAGAGTAAGGGCAGGGGAGACCGGGGAGCTGTTTTTT.

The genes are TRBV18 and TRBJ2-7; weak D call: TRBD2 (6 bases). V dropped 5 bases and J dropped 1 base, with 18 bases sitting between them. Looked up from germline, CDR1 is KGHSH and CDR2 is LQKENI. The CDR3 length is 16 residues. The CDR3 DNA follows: TGTGCCAGCTCAGCCGGGGAGGCCAAGTTATCCTACGAGCAGTACTTC. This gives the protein CASSAGEAKLSYEQYF.

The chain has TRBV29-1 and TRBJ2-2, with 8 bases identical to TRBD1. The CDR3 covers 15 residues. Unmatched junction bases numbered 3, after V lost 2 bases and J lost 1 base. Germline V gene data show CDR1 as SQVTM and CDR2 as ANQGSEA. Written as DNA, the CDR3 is TGCAGCGTTGAAAGGGGGACAGGGAACACCGGGGAGCTGTTTTTT. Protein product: CSVERGTGNTGELFF.

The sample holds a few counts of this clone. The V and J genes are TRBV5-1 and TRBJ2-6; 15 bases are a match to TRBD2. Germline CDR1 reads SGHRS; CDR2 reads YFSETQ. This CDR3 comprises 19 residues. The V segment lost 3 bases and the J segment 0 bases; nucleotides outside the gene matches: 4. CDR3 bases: TGCGCCAGCAGCTCGGGACTAGCGGGAGGCTACTCTGGGGCCAACGTCCTGACTTTC. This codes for CASSSGLAGGYSGANVLTF.

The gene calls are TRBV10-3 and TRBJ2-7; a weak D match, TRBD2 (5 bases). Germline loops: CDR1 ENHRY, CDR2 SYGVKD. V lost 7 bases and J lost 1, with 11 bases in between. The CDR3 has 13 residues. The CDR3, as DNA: TGTGCCATCACTTCAGCGGAATCCTACGAGCAGTACTTC. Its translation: CAITSAESYEQYF.

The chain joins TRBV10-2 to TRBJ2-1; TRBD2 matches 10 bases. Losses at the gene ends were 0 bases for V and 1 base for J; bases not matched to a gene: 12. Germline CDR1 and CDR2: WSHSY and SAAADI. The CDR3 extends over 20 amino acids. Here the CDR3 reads CASSESKFSGRVRSYNEQFF. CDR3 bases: TGCGCCAGCAGTGAGTCGAAGTTCAGCGGGAGGGTAAGGTCCTACAATGAGCAGTTCTTC.

Written as DNA, the CDR3 is TGTGCCAGCAGCGATAGGAGGGACACTGAAGCTTTCTTT. Encoded protein: CASSDRRDTEAFF. J is TRBJ1-1 and V is TRBV11-3, with D unresolved. The CDR3 extends over 13 amino acids. Germline V gene lookup returns CDR1 SGHNT and CDR2 YENEEA. With 5 bases removed from V and 3 bases from J, the gap between germline ends came to 10 bases.